The present T cell receptor (beta chain) was sequenced within a study of cytomegalovirus exposure and HLA in healthy donors (dated by TCRdb to about 2017). Regarding the study in general: An earlier analysis of several hundred of the donors reported approximately 280 Gb of sequence data and around 120 million unique TCR beta sequences obtained from around 170 million T cells. Along with the roughly 670-subject first cohort, a separate validation cohort of 120 different subjects was used. Of the roughly 400 genotyped donors, approximately 83% fell in the genetic ancestry cluster associated with self-reported Caucasian donors. HLA typing covered class I and class II loci at four-digit resolution. A later analysis re-examined previously published TCR beta repertoires from just over 650 donors and added high-resolution HLA genotyping to investigate patterns of TCR occurrence. To predict cytomegalovirus infection status, the study brought together high-throughput TCR immunosequencing, statistical association of individual TCRs with disease status, and machine learning. A later genetic analysis used genome-wide SNP genotypes for about 55% of the 666 donors, treating that subset as a discovery cohort. The study was designed to test whether signatures of past pathogen exposure could be identified by cataloging public T cell receptors. All discovery cohort repertoires had been generated on a single sequencing platform. An early release that covered 640 HLA-typed donors contained 250 to 350 gigabases of sequencing data and 85 million to 100 million unique TCR sequences. The number of donors typed differed by locus, with 629-630 for A, B, C, DRB1 and DQB1, around 520 for DQA1, 606 for DPA1, and around 430 for DPB1. In an earlier analysis of a few hundred of the donors, high-throughput TCR beta sequencing was used to judge whether each TCR beta V gene segment behaved as functional or pseudogenic. Across approximately 420 genotyped donors of the cohort, an average of roughly 230,000 unique TCR beta nucleotide sequences per donor were sequenced, and 15% to 20% of those sequences were non-productive. Rather than using new phenotypic data, the later analysis identified candidate immune exposures from TCR beta sequences and from how often those sequences occurred across donors. Because of strong linkage in the cohort, roughly five DR-DQ haplotypes were treated as single units for association and clustering. Donor age, sex, ethnicity and CMV serostatus were compiled together with the repertoire data. The study used immunosequencing to profile the T cell repertoires of more than 650 subjects and linked those repertoires to cytomegalovirus serostatus.

Comment on this clone: The specificity of this receptor is unknown. Base qualities are not at hand, and no much larger clone is one base apart.

The cohort was made up of approximately 700 healthy bone marrow donors. Cohort members were all nominally healthy when sampled, although unrecorded immune exposures were likely present. The donor tested CMV seronegative, placing the donor among the approximately 360 seronegative members of the cohort. Each donor provided a peripheral blood sample, and peripheral blood mononuclear cells were used for TCR beta sequencing. Genomic DNA was extracted from the blood cell samples with the Qiagen DNeasy Blood Extraction Kit. Trimming costs V 1 base and J 16 bases, and their ends lie 20 bases apart. CDR3 length: 15 amino acids, cysteine to phenylalanine. CDR3 DNA only is kept here, 45 bases in frame from base 1. Looking up the germline V gene yields CDR1 SGHTA and CDR2 FQGNSA. Preparation of the library involved the immunoSEQ multiplex PCR assay. For the multiplex PCR, a mixture combining 60 forward primers for TCR Vbeta segments and 13 reverse primers for TCR Jbeta segments was used. A multiplex PCR assay on genomic DNA amplified the CDR3 region of rearranged TCR beta genes. Amplified TCR beta libraries were sequenced as 87-base-pair reads on the Illumina HiSeq System. In the source study's methods: A later analysis counted about 82 million unique TCR beta chains across the 550 to 700 repertoires, and roughly 10 million of these chains were shared by at least two donors. Raw reads were error-corrected and collapsed into unique sequences by a nearest-neighbor algorithm in which closely related sequences were merged to remove PCR and sequencing errors. V, D and J gene segments were assigned by aligning CDR3 sequences to IMGT reference sequences. For a sequence to be retained, a match of at least six nucleotides to both a V gene segment and a J gene segment was required. A rearrangement counted as productive if the CDR3 had no stop codons and remained in frame with V and J, and every other rearrangement counted as non-productive. CDR3 was defined according to IMGT convention as the region running from the second conserved V-encoded cysteine to the conserved J-encoded phenylalanine. In an earlier analysis of around 600 of the donors, sequences lacking an unambiguous match to a single V gene segment were excluded. In an earlier analysis of about 590 of the donors, a V segment was called functional when productive rearrangements were above 56.7%, and segregating when the standard deviation between donors exceeded 5%. To diagnose cytomegalovirus status from the catalog of TCR beta chain sequences, a statistical classification framework was built. In a later analysis, TCR nucleotide sequences were compared against IMGT/GENE-DB human TR gene sequences so that V and J genes could be assigned. A later analysis assigned CDR3 sequences and most-parsimonious VDJ recombination scenarios with the TCRdist pipeline. A later analysis defined each TCR beta chain by its CDR3 amino acid sequence plus V-gene family, and excluded reads lacking a unique V-gene family. As a way to deal with suspected cross-contamination and a sequencing artifact, a later analysis dropped hundreds of nucleotide sequences that were highly shared and had low generation probability. In a later analysis, a clonal expansion index for each public chain was calculated from normalized within-repertoire ranks of inferred template counts. Generation probabilities in a later analysis came from a VDJ recombination model fitted to out-of-frame rearrangements, and those results were checked against IGoR. In a later analysis, TCR-TCR, TCR-HLA and TCR-CMV co-occurrence was scored with hypergeometric tests, and a repertoire-size bias correction was applied to TCR pairs. To estimate false discovery rates, a later analysis permuted the HLA or CMV assignments 20 times. A later analysis grouped co-occurring TCRs with DBSCAN, adding TCRdist sequence similarity when clustering within HLA-allele-positive subsets. Repertoires with fewer than 30,000 or more than 120,000 public chains were left out of co-occurrence clustering, as were five repertoires with anomalous nucleotide sharing. TCRdb took over this immuneACCESS table, retaining in-frame rearrangements with V and J assigned. Such tables are incomplete; in checked studies, under half of the missing clones stem from an unresolved V gene, and the remainder is unexplained. That table gives V, J and clone size, and the DNA gave D and trimming. Across this sample there are approximately 190,000 clones, with around 86% seen only once. Clones ranked in the top ten supply around 1.2% of the sample.

General conclusions and limits of the study: Some IMGT-functional V segments, including TRBV6-2 and TRBV6-3, could not be told apart with the 87-base-pair reads, so those segments were excluded. In a later analysis, 16,951 TCR beta sequences were associated with specific HLA alleles at a false discovery rate of 0.05. In a later analysis, the rate of TCR association differed among HLA loci, with DRB1 alleles having the most associated TCRs and HLA-C alleles having the fewest. A further reported finding was that TCR beta sequences accurately predicted the HLA-A and HLA-B alleles for most subjects in the first cohort. The presence/absence analyses assumed that sequencing depth was roughly uniform across donors, and that assumption may not be true. Several of the top co-occurrence clusters appeared to be linked to parvovirus B19, influenza, CMV and Epstein-Barr virus, according to a later analysis. The earlier analysis of approximately 540 of the donors excluded around 17 rarely observed V segments, including chromosome 9 orphons, because counts were too low. In an earlier analysis of fewer than 700 of the donors, most TCR beta V segments appeared in productive rearrangements about 87% or about 30% of the time, broadly matching IMGT annotations. Most TCR sequences were seen in very few donors, while some public TCRs were found in many individuals. A cluster of highly shared sequence variants was judged likely to be a technical artifact of the sequencing pipeline. Correlated functional status among segregating V segments might reflect linkage disequilibrium, but an unknown experimental factor could not be ruled out. Compared with equally common non-associated chains, HLA-associated TCR beta chains in a later analysis were more clonally expanded and had lower generation probabilities. When HLA alleles, especially DR and DQ, strongly co-occurred, attributing TCR associations to individual alleles was difficult. For the cohort, immune exposure information was limited to CMV serostatus. A total of 164 TCR beta chains were listed by the study as associated with cytomegalovirus. In this cohort, only TCR beta chains were sequenced, and detectable features were limited by the absence of alpha or paired-chain data. In a later analysis, most CMV-associated TCR beta chains were found to appear HLA-restricted, with HLA associations seemingly driven largely by CMV exposure. It was suggested by the authors that the approach could potentially be generalized to other disease states and immunological phenotypes. Three of the identified cytomegalovirus-associated TCR beta chains were confirmed in vitro to be specific for cytomegalovirus antigens. An association between a missense DCLRE1C variant and V-gene and J-gene trimming of TCR beta chains was found in a later genetic analysis and replicated in an independent cohort. According to a later genetic analysis, donors in an Asian-associated ancestry cluster had fewer N-insertions in productive TCRs than the approximately 700-donor mean. The classifier was reported to diagnose cytomegalovirus status with high specificity and sensitivity in both the original cohort and the validation cohort. HLA typing was unavailable for some donors at each locus, so association tests used only the typed subset.

The chain uses TRBV7-2 and TRBJ1-6; the D region possibly corresponds to TRBD1 (6 bases align). The source is a man aged 30-40 years in good health and CMV-seronegative. Specimen: PBMCs. For the CDR3, the sequence is CASSLVSQGIGVLHF. The sequence in DNA is TGTGCCAGCAGCTTAGTAAGCCAGGGGATAGGGGTTCTCCACTTT. Outside the CDR3, residues come from the reference TRBV7-2 and TRBJ1-6 proteins, so the full variable domain is: GAGVSQSPSNKVTEKGKDVELRCDPISGHTALYWYRQSLGQGLEFLIYFQGNSAPDKSGLPSDRFSAERTGGSVSTLTIQRTQQEDSAVYLCASSLVSQGIGVLHFGNGTRLTVT.